Shown below are 7 T cell receptor beta chains from a single sample sequenced in a study of blood T cell repertoires in COVID-19. Profiling relied on immunoSEQ multiplex PCR, and the TCRdb table lists in-frame clones only, not all of them. The sample includes more than 250,000 clones, roughly 88% of them seen just once. Sequencing was done on a sample of peripheral blood. These receptors were taken from a human donor in a cohort sampled during active COVID-19.

The chain uses TRBV4-3 and TRBJ1-6; no clear D. CDR1 is LGHNA, CDR2 YSLEER, per germline. This CDR3 is built from 15 residues. Trimming took off 0 bases at V and 11 bases at J, with 14 bases between the two ends. CDR3 loop: CASSQDGGGSAPLHF. CDR3 sequence (DNA): TGCGCCAGCAGCCAAGACGGCGGAGGTAGCGCACCCCTCCACTTT.

CDR3 nucleotide sequence: TGTGCCACCAGTGACCCAGACACACATGAGCAGTTCTTC. Translation: CATSDPDTHEQFF. The V and J genes are TRBV24-1 and TRBJ2-1; D is undetermined. The CDR3 runs 13 residues. Trimming left V 4 bases short and J 8 bases short, with 11 bases between. Germline values: CDR1 KGHDR, CDR2 SFDVKD.

The V gene is TRBV6-6, the J gene TRBJ2-7; weak D call: TRBD2 (7 bases). The CDR3 runs 14 residues. Germline assignment: CDR1 MNHNY and CDR2 SVGAGI (reference sequence). Trimming pared 2 bases from V and 12 bases from J, leaving 20 bases between. The CDR3 here is CASSYATQGGGAYF. The DNA for the CDR3 is TGTGCCAGCAGTTACGCTACTCAGGGAGGGGGGGCGTACTTC.

The chain couples TRBV19 to TRBJ2-1; D gene uncertain. Germline values: CDR1 LNHDA, CDR2 SQIVND (reference sequence). V was shortened by 7 bases and J by 0 bases, with 7 bases between the two germline ends. There are 13 residues in the CDR3. As DNA, the CDR3 is TGTGCCAGTAACGCAGACTCCTACAATGAGCAGTTCTTC. It codes for CASNADSYNEQFF.

As for this clone: With a much larger clone just one base away, this may be a read error. The chain is built from TRBV5-4 and TRBJ1-1; 8 nucleotides line up with TRBD1. V lost 0 bases to trimming and J lost 3 bases; unmatched junction nucleotides: 1. There are 14 residues in the CDR3. CDR1 and CDR2 from the germline V gene are SGHNT and YYREEE (reference sequence). CDR3 protein: CASSLETGDTEAFF. The CDR3 DNA is TGTGCCAGCAGCTTGGAGACAGGGGACACTGAAGCTTTCTTT.

The chain is built from TRBV6-6 and TRBJ2-7; 12 bases are a match to TRBD2. Germline-derived CDR1 and CDR2 are MNHNY and SVGAGI (reference sequence). The CDR3 is 16 amino acids. The V gene end was trimmed by 4 bases and the J gene end by 2 bases; junction bases not matched to a gene: 6. The chain's CDR3 is CASSWTPSGGAYEQYF. CDR3 in DNA: TGTGCCAGCAGTTGGACTCCTAGCGGGGGGGCCTACGAGCAGTACTTC.

The V and J genes are TRBV7-2 and TRBJ2-4; tentatively, D is TRBD2 (6 bases). Germline assignment: CDR1 SGHTA and CDR2 FQGNSA. The CDR3 sequence is 15 residues long. Trimming left V 0 bases short and J 6 bases short, with 12 bases between. CDR3 sequence (DNA): TGTGCCAGCAGCTTAGCGCTGTCGGGAGTAAACATTCAGTACTTC. Its translation is CASSLALSGVNIQYF.